The 19 T cell receptor beta chains reported below all come from one sample, sequenced in a study of technical replicates of blood from a few donors. TCRdb's copy holds only in-frame clones and misses some; the assay was immunoSEQ multiplex PCR. The sample includes some 70,000 clones, approximately 90% of them seen just once. Material: T cells isolated from PBMCs. The source is a human donor in good health.

The rearrangement uses TRBV7-2 and TRBJ2-1, with 10 bases lining up with TRBD2. Germline CDR1 reads SGHTA; CDR2 reads FQGNSA. J was trimmed by 8 bases and V by 5 bases; bases with no gene match: 9. This CDR3 region has 15 residues. The chain's CDR3 is CASSQTSGWQYEQFF. In DNA, the CDR3 is TGTGCCAGCAGCCAGACTAGCGGGTGGCAGTATGAGCAGTTCTTC. The whole variable domain, filled in from reference TRBV7-2 and TRBJ2-1, reads GAGVSQSPSNKVTEKGKDVELRCDPISGHTALYWYRQSLGQGLEFLIYFQGNSAPDKSGLPSDRFSAERTGGSVSTLTIQRTQQEDSAVYLCASSQTSGWQYEQFFGPGTRLTVL.

The chain couples TRBV19 to TRBJ2-1; possibly TRBD2 for D (6 bases). In germline, CDR1 is LNHDA, CDR2 SQIVND (reference sequence). The V and J ends lost 6 bases and 7 bases respectively, with 16 bases between them. The CDR3 extends over 14 amino acids. CDR3 region: CASSPAEGLNEQFF. CDR3 nucleotides: TGTGCCAGTAGCCCGGCGGAGGGACTGAATGAGCAGTTCTTC.

The genes are TRBV9 and TRBJ2-5, with D tentatively TRBD2 (7 bases). Germline assignment: CDR1 SGDLS and CDR2 YYNGEE. V was cut by 0 bases and J by 5 bases, with 17 bases left in between. This CDR3 spans 16 amino acids. As DNA, the CDR3 is TGTGCCAGCAGCGTAGGTACGGGGGGCTTACAGGAGACCCAGTACTTC. Protein: CASSVGTGGLQETQYF.

This clone was observed once. The chain has TRBV27 and TRBJ1-1, with a possible D match to TRBD1 (6 bases). The CDR3 has 16 amino acids. The ends were cut back, 7 bases at V and 1 base at J, with 19 bases in the middle. Per germline, CDR1 MNHEY and CDR2 SMNVEV (reference sequence). In DNA form, the CDR3 reads TGTGCCAGCACCACAGGGAACAGGGTAAGGAACACTGAAGCTTTCTTT. Its protein product is CASTTGNRVRNTEAFF.

V usage is TRBV18 and J usage is TRBJ2-6; D unclear. The V and J ends lost 4 bases and 1 base respectively, with 17 bases between them. This CDR3 contains 18 residues. Germline V gives CDR1 KGHSH, CDR2 LQKENI. The CDR3 DNA follows: TGTGCCAGCTCACAGGTCCCGGTATCTAGGTCTGGGGCCAACGTCCTGACTTTC. As protein: CASSQVPVSRSGANVLTF.

The V gene is TRBV28, the J gene TRBJ2-3; possible D gene TRBD2, 6 bases. Trimming cost V 4 bases and J 0 bases, with 11 bases left between them. The length of the CDR3 is 15 residues. CDR1 and CDR2 from the germline V gene are MDHEN and SYDVKM. As DNA, the CDR3 is TGTGCCAGCAGTTCTCGGGGGTCTAGCACAGATACGCAGTATTTT. It codes for CASSSRGSSTDTQYF. Using reference TRBV28 and TRBJ2-3 for the parts outside the CDR3, the full variable domain is DVKVTQSSRYLVKRTGEKVFLECVQDMDHENMFWYRQDPGLGLRLIYFSYDVKMKEKGDIPEGYSVSREKKERFSLILESASTNQTSMYLCASSSRGSSTDTQYFGPGTRLTVL.

The chain links TRBV28 to TRBJ2-3, with 8 bases lining up with TRBD2. V lost 5 bases to trimming and J lost 0 bases; unmatched junction nucleotides: 10. The CDR3 sequence is 17 residues long. CDR1 and CDR2 (germline): MDHEN, SYDVKM. The CDR3 DNA sequence: TGTGCCAGCAGTCCCCCCGGGGGGGCCTATAGCACAGATACGCAGTATTTT. Translation gives CASSPPGGAYSTDTQYF.

The chain combines TRBV5-5 with TRBJ2-5; D perhaps matches TRBD1 (6 bases). The V gene lost 5 bases and the J gene lost 5 bases, with 22 bases spanning the gap. The CDR3 length is 16 residues. Germline CDR1 and CDR2: SGHKS and YYEKEE (reference sequence). The CDR3 DNA sequence: TGTGCCAGCAGTCAGACCGAACAGGGATGGGATGAGACCCAGTACTTC. Translation gives CASSQTEQGWDETQYF. Variable domain in full (rest from reference TRBV5-5 and TRBJ2-5): DAGVTQSPTHLIKTRGQQVTLRCSPISGHKSVSWYQQVLGQGPQFIFQYYEKEERGRGNFPDRFSARQFPNYSSELNVNALLLGDSALYLCASSQTEQGWDETQYFGPGTRLLVL.

The chain uses TRBV11-2 and TRBJ2-7; a possible D gene is TRBD1 (6 bases). The V gene's germline CDR1 is SGHAT and CDR2 FQNNGV. The CDR3 has 16 residues. Trimming shortened V by 2 bases and J by 5 bases, and 19 bases separated the two germline ends. In DNA, the CDR3 is TGTGCCAGCAGCTTATCCCGCGCAGGGGAAGGGGACGAGCAGTACTTC. Its translation: CASSLSRAGEGDEQYF.

This chain joins TRBV29-1 and TRBJ1-1, with D tentatively TRBD1 (6 bases). The V gene's germline CDR1 is SQVTM and CDR2 ANQGSEA. Trimming cost V 0 bases and J 5 bases, with 13 bases left between them. The CDR3 is 14 amino acids. The CDR3 spells CSVEDLWGRTEAFF. The CDR3 DNA reads as TGCAGCGTTGAAGATCTATGGGGGCGGACTGAAGCTTTCTTT.

This chain connects TRBV7-9 to TRBJ2-7; 13 nucleotides align to TRBD2. This CDR3 contains 14 residues. V dropped 5 bases and J dropped 6; count of bases not matched to a gene: 4. CDR1 and CDR2 from the germline V gene are SEHNR and FQNEAQ (reference sequence). The CDR3: CASSLGLAGAEQYF. As DNA, the CDR3 is TGTGCCAGCAGCCTCGGACTAGCGGGAGCCGAGCAGTACTTC.

The genes are TRBV27 and TRBJ2-1, with 7 bases aligning to TRBD2. This CDR3 has 14 amino acids. V dropped 5 bases and J dropped 7; count of bases not matched to a gene: 8. Germline V gene lookup returns CDR1 MNHEY and CDR2 SMNVEV (reference sequence). In nucleotides, the CDR3 is TGTGCCAGCAGTGCGGGAGAGGTGAGGAATGAGCAGTTCTTC. This codes for CASSAGEVRNEQFF.

This chain joins TRBV6-5 and TRBJ1-4; D is uncertain. Trimming stripped 0 bases from V and 5 bases from J, with 13 bases between. This CDR3 contains 16 residues. The germline V gene has CDR1 MNHEY and CDR2 SVGAGI. CDR3: CASSYSIVSQNEKLFF. CDR3 DNA: TGTGCCAGCAGTTACTCGATCGTCTCCCAGAATGAAAAACTGTTTTTT.

This chain connects TRBV7-2 to TRBJ2-7; D ambiguous. The CDR3 loop spans 11 amino acids. CDR1 is SGHTA and CDR2 is FQGNSA in the germline V gene. Trimming cost V 4 bases and J 7 bases, with 8 bases left between them. CDR3 residues: CASSSYWEQYF. The DNA for the CDR3 is TGTGCCAGCAGCTCGTACTGGGAGCAGTACTTC.

The chain couples TRBV27 to TRBJ2-1; 10 bases match TRBD2. CDR1 is MNHEY and CDR2 is SMNVEV in the germline V gene (reference sequence). The CDR3 is made up of 15 amino acids. Trimming took 3 bases from V and 7 from J; bases not matched to a gene: 6. CDR3 in DNA: TGTGCCAGCAGTTTTAGCGGGAGGTTCTCTAATGAGCAGTTCTTC. Its protein product is CASSFSGRFSNEQFF.

The rearrangement uses TRBV18 and TRBJ1-5, with 7 positions matching TRBD1. The germline V gene has CDR1 KGHSH and CDR2 LQKENI. J lost 9 bases, V lost 2 bases, and 4 bases had no gene match. CDR3 length: 13 residues. The CDR3 is CASSPEGATPQHF. As DNA, the CDR3 is TGTGCCAGCTCACCAGAGGGGGCGACGCCCCAGCATTTT.

This chain links TRBV19 with TRBJ2-7, with D possibly matching TRBD1 (6 bases). The V end lost 3 bases, the J end lost 6 bases, and 15 bases lay between the germline ends. CDR1 and CDR2 (germline): LNHDA, SQIVND (reference sequence). The CDR3 runs 14 residues. The CDR3 DNA follows: TGTGCCAGTAGTATGAACAGGGAGATAAGCGAGCAGTACTTC. Its translation is CASSMNREISEQYF.

This clone was picked up one time. V and J are TRBV7-9 and TRBJ1-2; D is uncertain. In germline, CDR1 is SEHNR, CDR2 FQNEAQ (reference sequence). The germline V and J ends were trimmed by 1 base and 2 bases, with 11 bases remaining between them. This CDR3 is built from 15 residues. CDR3: CASSLEKGVNYGYTF. As DNA, the CDR3 is TGTGCCAGCAGCTTAGAAAAGGGAGTCAACTATGGCTACACCTTC.

This rearrangement joins TRBV29-1 to TRBJ2-7, with 8 positions matching TRBD2. V gave up 4 bases and J gave up 2 bases; unmatched junction bases: 7. The germline gives CDR1 SQVTM, CDR2 ANQGSEA. The CDR3 contains 14 residues. This chain's CDR3 is CSVGGRNEAYEQYF. Here the CDR3 DNA reads TGCAGCGTTGGCGGGAGGAATGAAGCCTACGAGCAGTACTTC.